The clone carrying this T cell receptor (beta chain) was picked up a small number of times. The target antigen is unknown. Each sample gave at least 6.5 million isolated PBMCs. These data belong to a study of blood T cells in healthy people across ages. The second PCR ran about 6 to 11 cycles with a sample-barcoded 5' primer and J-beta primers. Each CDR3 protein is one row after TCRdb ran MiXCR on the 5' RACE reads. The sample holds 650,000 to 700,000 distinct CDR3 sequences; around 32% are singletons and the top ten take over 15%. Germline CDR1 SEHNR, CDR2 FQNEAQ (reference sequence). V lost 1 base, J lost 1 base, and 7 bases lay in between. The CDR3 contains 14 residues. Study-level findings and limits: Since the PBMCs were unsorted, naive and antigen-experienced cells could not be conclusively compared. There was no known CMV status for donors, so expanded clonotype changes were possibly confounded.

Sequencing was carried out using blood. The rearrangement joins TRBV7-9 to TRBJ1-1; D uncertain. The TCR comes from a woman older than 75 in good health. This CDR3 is CASSLGSTNTEAFF. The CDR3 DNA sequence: TGTGCCAGCAGCTTAGGGTCGACGAACACTGAAGCTTTCTTT. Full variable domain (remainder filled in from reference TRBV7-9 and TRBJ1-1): DTGVSQNPRHKITKRGQNVTFRCDPISEHNRLYWYRQTLGQGPEFLTYFQNEAQLEKSRLLSDRFSAERPKGSFSTLEIQRTEQGDSAMYLCASSLGSTNTEAFFGQGTRLTVV.